This T cell receptor beta chain was captured in a study of OX40 agonist ivuxolimab in advanced cancers. As for the study in general: Ivuxolimab was administered intravenously to patients at 0.01 to 10 mg/kg every 2 weeks. Findings of the study overall: Some patients who did not respond also had low normalized T-cell clonal expansion.

Autoimmune disease history or systemic immunosuppression meant exclusion. To note about this clone: What it binds is unknown.

Using immunoSEQ multiplex PCR, the repertoire was profiled, and TCRdb retains in-frame clones only, with some absent. Found here are 65,000 to 75,000 clones, approximately 89% of them singletons; the top ten hold 1% to 1.2%. Trimming removed 0 bases from V and 5 bases from J, with 12 bases in between. The CDR3 has 15 residues. The germline V gene encodes CDR1 SGDLS and CDR2 YYNGEE. This chain joins TRBV9 and TRBJ2-1; D ambiguous. The sequence was collected from an adult with an advanced solid tumor such as melanoma, head and neck, liver or kidney cancer. The input for sequencing was CD4+ or CD8+ T cells sorted from blood, taken in a trial of the OX40 agonist ivuxolimab. Written as DNA, the CDR3 is TGTGCCAGCAGCGTAGATCCGGCATCTAACAATGAGCAGTTCTTC. This encodes CASSVDPASNNEQFF.